This section outlines one TCR beta chain sequence together with its context. What it binds is unknown. This sample was included in a study of vaccination effects on CD4 cells after COVID-19. Background on the study: Each participant was administered two doses of either the BNT162b2 or the mRNA-1273 vaccine. Samples were given by two convalescent patients 16 days and one week before vaccination.

Germline lookup yields CDR1 SGHTA and CDR2 FQGTGA. CDR3 size: 16 residues. Germline trimming cut 5 bases from V and 2 bases from J; bases unmatched to any gene: 6. Subsequent to a culture period of about ten days, CD4+ T cells were isolated. Profiling relied on immunoSEQ multiplex PCR, and the TCRdb table lists in-frame clones only, not all of them. The sample holds about 47,000 clones, around 76% seen once. This clonotype originated in a human donor who had a prior SARS-CoV-2 infection. The starting material was CD4+ T cells from PBMCs cultured without peptide, obtained before COVID-19 vaccination. The chain is built from TRBV7-3 and TRBJ2-2; 9 bases agree with TRBD2. CDR3 loop: CASSAVAGVNTGELFF. The CDR3 DNA follows: TGTGCCAGCAGCGCCGTAGCGGGGGTTAACACCGGGGAGCTGTTTTTT.